These T cell receptor beta chains were read from a single sample in a study of cytomegalovirus exposure and HLA in healthy donors. The method was immunoSEQ multiplex PCR; TCRdb's version includes in-frame clones alone and lacks a portion of them. Among 180,000 or so clones listed, around 80% were seen once. The specimen was PBMCs. Every receptor here comes from a woman aged 40 to 50 in good health and CMV-seropositive. The CDR3 runs from the conserved cysteine through the conserved F or W. A D gene is named only where the DNA matches it firmly. Only part of the rows carry a size: once, few, many, or a class if the clone is expanded.

J gene,V gene,clone size,D gene,CDR3 protein,CDR3 DNA
TRBJ1-5,TRBV28,few,TRBD1,CASSLSTGTGGNQPQHF,TGTGCCAGCAGTTTGTCCACGGGGACAGGTGGCAATCAGCCCCAGCATTTT
TRBJ1-5,TRBV28,.,.,CASSLAAGFQGQPQHF,TGTGCCAGCAGTTTAGCGGCGGGCTTCCAGGGGCAGCCCCAGCATTTT
TRBJ2-7,TRBV7-9,.,TRBD1,CASSPPGTGLDEQYF,TGTGCCAGCAGCCCGCCCGGGACAGGGCTCGACGAGCAGTACTTC
TRBJ1-5,TRBV18,.,.,CASSPTRNQPQHF,TGTGCCAGCTCACCGACAAGAAATCAGCCCCAGCATTTT
TRBJ2-1,TRBV4-3,few,TRBD1,CASSQDPSRGRNYNEQFF,TGCGCCAGCAGCCAAGATCCCTCAAGGGGGCGAAACTACAATGAGCAGTTCTTC
TRBJ2-5,TRBV11-2,.,.,CASSPETSYQETQYF,TGTGCCAGCAGCCCCGAGACATCGTACCAAGAGACCCAGTACTTC
TRBJ2-7,TRBV4-2,.,.,CASSQGGARYEQYF,TGTGCCAGCAGCCAAGGGGGAGCAAGATACGAGCAGTACTTC
TRBJ1-5,TRBV6-5,.,.,CASSFPGQPQHF,TGTGCCAGCAGTTTCCCGGGTCAGCCCCAGCATTTT
TRBJ2-1,TRBV5-1,.,TRBD2,CASSWTSALEQFF,TGCGCCAGCAGCTGGACTAGCGCACTTGAGCAGTTCTTC
TRBJ1-5,TRBV2,.,.,CASSVEPNQPQHF,TGTGCCAGCAGTGTAGAACCCAATCAGCCCCAGCATTTT
TRBJ2-2,TRBV7-7,.,.,CASSLGTNTGELFF,TGTGCTAGCAGCTTAGGGACAAACACCGGGGAGCTGTTTTTT
TRBJ2-5,TRBV7-8,few,.,CASSLGRLRQETQYF,TGTGCCAGCAGCTTGGGCCGTCTCAGACAAGAGACCCAGTACTTC
TRBJ2-7,TRBV5-1,.,.,CASSLEGSPRRGEQYF,TGCGCCAGCAGCTTGGAAGGGTCGCCACGTCGGGGCGAGCAGTACTTC
TRBJ1-2,TRBV28,.,TRBD1,CASRQGSNYGYTF,TGTGCCAGCCGACAGGGGTCTAACTATGGCTACACCTTC
TRBJ2-3,TRBV28,.,.,CASSSNVATQYF,TGTGCCAGCAGTTCTAATGTTGCTACGCAGTATTTT
TRBJ2-1,TRBV2,.,TRBD2,CASTGIRLAGNEQFF,TGTGCCAGCACGGGAATCAGACTAGCAGGGAATGAGCAGTTCTTC
TRBJ1-5,TRBV28,.,TRBD1,CASSWGTGENQPQHF,TGTGCCAGCAGTTGGGGGACAGGGGAAAATCAGCCCCAGCATTTT
TRBJ1-1,TRBV7-9,.,.,CASSSQGGVGATEAFF,TGTGCCAGCAGCTCACAGGGTGGAGTGGGAGCAACTGAAGCTTTCTTT
TRBJ1-2,TRBV28,.,.,CASSSGDIYGYTF,TGTGCCAGCAGTTCTGGGGACATTTATGGCTACACCTTC
TRBJ1-5,TRBV7-2,.,.,CASSSPQGGRNGNQPQHF,TGTGCCAGCAGCTCACCCCAGGGCGGAAGGAATGGCAATCAGCCCCAGCATTTT
TRBJ1-1,TRBV6-6,few,.,CASSGNSNTEAFF,TGTGCCAGCAGCGGGAATTCGAACACTGAAGCTTTCTTT
TRBJ2-2,TRBV15,few,.,CATRAGRNTGELFF,TGTGCCACCAGGGCTGGGAGGAACACCGGGGAGCTGTTTTTT
TRBJ1-3,TRBV19,.,TRBD1,CASSTPGGSGNTIYF,TGTGCCAGTAGTACACCAGGGGGAAGTGGAAACACCATATATTTT
TRBJ2-3,TRBV6-5,.,TRBD2,CASRAGFVGTDTQYF,TGTGCCAGCAGAGCGGGGTTCGTCGGCACAGATACGCAGTATTTT